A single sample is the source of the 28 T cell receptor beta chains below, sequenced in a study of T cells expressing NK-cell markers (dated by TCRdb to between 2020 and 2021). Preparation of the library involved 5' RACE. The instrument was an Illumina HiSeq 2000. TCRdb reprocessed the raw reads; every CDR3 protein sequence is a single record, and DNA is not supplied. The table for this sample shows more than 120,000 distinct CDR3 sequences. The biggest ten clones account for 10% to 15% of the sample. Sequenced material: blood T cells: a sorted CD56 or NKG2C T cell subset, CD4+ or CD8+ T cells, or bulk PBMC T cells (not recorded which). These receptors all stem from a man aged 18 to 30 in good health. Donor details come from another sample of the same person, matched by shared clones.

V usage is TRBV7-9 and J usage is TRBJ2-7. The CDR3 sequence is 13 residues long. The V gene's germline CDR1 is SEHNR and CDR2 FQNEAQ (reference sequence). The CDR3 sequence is CASSLGVRDEQYF.

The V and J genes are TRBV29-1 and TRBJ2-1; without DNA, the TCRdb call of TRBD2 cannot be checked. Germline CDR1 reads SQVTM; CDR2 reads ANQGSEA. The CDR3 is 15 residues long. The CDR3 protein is CSVVGLGREGDEQFF.

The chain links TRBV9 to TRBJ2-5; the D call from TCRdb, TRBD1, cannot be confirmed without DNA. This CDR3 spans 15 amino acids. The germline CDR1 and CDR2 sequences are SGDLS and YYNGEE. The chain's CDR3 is CASSSTTGGVETQYF.

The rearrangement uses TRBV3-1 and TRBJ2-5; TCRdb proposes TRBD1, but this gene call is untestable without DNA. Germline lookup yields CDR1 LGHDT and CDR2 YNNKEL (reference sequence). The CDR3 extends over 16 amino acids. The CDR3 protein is CASSKGQGVVSETQYF.

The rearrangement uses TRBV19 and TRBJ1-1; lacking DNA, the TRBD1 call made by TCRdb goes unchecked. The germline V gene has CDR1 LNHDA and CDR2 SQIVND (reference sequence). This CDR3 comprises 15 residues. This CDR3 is CASRLVARGNTEAFF.

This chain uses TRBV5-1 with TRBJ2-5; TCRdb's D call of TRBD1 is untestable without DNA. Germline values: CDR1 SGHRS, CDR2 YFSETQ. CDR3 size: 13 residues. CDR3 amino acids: CASSFGQGLAQYF.

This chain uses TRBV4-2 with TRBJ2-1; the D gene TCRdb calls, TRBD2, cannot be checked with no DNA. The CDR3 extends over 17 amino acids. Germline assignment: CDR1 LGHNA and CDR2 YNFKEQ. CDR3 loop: CASSQGPLGSTYNEQFF.

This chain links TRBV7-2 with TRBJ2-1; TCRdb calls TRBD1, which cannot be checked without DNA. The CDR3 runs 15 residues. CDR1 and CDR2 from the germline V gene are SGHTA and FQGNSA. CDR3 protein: CASSIDRVSYNEQFF. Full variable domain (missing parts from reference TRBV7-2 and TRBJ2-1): GAGVSQSPSNKVTEKGKDVELRCDPISGHTALYWYRQSLGQGLEFLIYFQGNSAPDKSGLPSDRFSAERTGGSVSTLTIQRTQQEDSAVYLCASSIDRVSYNEQFFGPGTRLTVL.

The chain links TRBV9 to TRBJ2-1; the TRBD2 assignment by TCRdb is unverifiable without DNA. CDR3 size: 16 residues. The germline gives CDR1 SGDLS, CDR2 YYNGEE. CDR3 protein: CASSVALAGSYNEQFF.

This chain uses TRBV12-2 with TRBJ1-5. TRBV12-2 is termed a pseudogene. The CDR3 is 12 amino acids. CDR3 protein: CASRLDDQPQHF.

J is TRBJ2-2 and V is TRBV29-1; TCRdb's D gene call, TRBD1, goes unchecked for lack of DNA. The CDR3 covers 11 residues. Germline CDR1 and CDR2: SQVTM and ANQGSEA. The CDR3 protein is CSVGHTGELFF.

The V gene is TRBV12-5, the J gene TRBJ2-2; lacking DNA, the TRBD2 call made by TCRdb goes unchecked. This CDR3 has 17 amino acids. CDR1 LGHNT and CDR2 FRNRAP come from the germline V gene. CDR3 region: CASGLIGLDTNTGELFF.

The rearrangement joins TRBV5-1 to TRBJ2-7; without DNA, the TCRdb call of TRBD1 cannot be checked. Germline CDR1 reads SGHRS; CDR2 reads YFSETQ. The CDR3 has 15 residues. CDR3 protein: CASSLGDREIREQYF.

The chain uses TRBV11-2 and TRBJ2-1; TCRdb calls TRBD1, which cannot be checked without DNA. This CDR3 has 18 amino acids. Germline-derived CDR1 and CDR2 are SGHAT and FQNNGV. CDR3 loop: CASSLEQVTVMADNEQFF. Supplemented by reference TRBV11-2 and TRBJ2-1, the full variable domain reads EAGVAQSPRYKIIEKRQSVAFWCNPISGHATLYWYQQILGQGPKLLIQFQNNGVVDDSQLPKDRFSAERLKGVDSTLKIQPAKLEDSAVYLCASSLEQVTVMADNEQFFGPGTRLTVL.

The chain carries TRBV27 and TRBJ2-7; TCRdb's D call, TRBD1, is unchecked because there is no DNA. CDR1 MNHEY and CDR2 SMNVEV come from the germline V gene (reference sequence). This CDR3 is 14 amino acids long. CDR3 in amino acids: CASSFAGPDYEQYF.

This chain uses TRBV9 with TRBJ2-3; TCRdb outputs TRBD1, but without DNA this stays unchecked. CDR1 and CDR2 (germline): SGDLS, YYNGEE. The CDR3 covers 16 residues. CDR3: CASSVVAELRGDTQYF.

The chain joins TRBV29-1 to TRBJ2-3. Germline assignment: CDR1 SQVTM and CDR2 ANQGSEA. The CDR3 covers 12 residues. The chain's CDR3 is CSVGGNTDTQYF.

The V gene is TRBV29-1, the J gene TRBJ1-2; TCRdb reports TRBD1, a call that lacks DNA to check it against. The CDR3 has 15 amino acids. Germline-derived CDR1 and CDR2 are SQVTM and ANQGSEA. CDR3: CSVIPPRGLRYGYTF.

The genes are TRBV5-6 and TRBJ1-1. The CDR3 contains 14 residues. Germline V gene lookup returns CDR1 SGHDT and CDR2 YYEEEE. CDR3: CASSLGGRGTEAFF.

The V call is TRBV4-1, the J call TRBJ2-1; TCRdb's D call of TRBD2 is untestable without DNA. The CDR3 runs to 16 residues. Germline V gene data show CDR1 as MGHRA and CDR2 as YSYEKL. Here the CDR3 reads CASSFRTSSGASEQFF.

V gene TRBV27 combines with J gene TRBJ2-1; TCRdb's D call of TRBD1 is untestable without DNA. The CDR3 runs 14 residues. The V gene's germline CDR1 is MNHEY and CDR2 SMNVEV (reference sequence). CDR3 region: CATTRDRSYNEQFF.

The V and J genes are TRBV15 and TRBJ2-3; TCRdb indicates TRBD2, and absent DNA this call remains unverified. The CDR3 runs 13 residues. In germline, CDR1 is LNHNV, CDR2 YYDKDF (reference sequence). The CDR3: CATGTSDTDTQYF.

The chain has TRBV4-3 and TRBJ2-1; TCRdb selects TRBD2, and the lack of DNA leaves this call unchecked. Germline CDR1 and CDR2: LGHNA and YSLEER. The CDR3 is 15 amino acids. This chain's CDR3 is CASTVGLAGFNEQFF.

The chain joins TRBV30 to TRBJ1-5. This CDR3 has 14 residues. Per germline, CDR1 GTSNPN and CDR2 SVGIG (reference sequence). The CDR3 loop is CAWSFWGGGQPQHF. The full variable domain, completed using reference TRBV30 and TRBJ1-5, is SQTIHQWPATLVQPVGSPLSLECTVEGTSNPNLYWYRQAAGRGLQLLFYSVGIGQISSEVPQNLSASRPQDRQFILSSKKLLLSDSGFYLCAWSFWGGGQPQHFGDGTRLSIL.

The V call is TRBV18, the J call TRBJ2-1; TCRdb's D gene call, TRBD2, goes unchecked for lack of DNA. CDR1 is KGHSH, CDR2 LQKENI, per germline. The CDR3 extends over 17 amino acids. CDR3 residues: CASSPILAVANYNEQFF.

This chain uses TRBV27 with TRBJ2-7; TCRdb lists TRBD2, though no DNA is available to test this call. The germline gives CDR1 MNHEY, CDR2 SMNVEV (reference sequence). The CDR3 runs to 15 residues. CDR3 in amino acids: CASSFKGQETYEQYF.

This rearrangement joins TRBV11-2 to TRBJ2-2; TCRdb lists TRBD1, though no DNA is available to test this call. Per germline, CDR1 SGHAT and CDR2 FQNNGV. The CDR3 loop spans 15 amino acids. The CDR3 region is CASSLGSGVTGELFF.

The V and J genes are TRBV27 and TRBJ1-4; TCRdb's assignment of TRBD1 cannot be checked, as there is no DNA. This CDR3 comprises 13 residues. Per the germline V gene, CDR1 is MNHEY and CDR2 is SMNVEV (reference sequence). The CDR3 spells CASSLLGGEKLFF.